A single sample gave rise to the 29 T cell receptor beta chains below, sequenced in a study of shared clonotypes between healthy human individuals. Produced via immunoSEQ multiplex PCR; TCRdb's table is partial and in-frame only. The table records roughly 410,000 clones, 90% to 97% of them present only once. Sequencing input: memory CD8+ T cells sorted from blood. Subset here: CD45RO+ cells pooled with CCR7-negative TemRA cells. These TCRs come from a man between 25 and 39 years old in good health.

This chain connects TRBV2 to TRBJ2-1; 10 bases fit TRBD2. The CDR3 has 14 residues. CDR1 and CDR2 (germline): SNHLY, FYNNEI. The ends lost 7 bases at V and 6 bases at J; junction bases unmatched: 6. CDR3 DNA sequence: TGTGCCAGCATCCCGGGACTAGCGTCCAATGAGCAGTTCTTC. Translation gives CASIPGLASNEQFF.

J is TRBJ1-2 and V is TRBV30, with D uncertain. Looked up from germline, CDR1 is GTSNPN and CDR2 is SVGIG (reference sequence). V gave up 1 base and J gave up 0 bases, with 15 bases separating them. This CDR3 contains 16 residues. The CDR3 region is CAWSDEHSAPNYGYTF. As DNA, the CDR3 is TGTGCCTGGAGTGATGAACACAGCGCCCCTAACTATGGCTACACCTTC. Full variable domain (remainder filled in from reference TRBV30 and TRBJ1-2): SQTIHQWPATLVQPVGSPLSLECTVEGTSNPNLYWYRQAAGRGLQLLFYSVGIGQISSEVPQNLSASRPQDRQFILSSKKLLLSDSGFYLCAWSDEHSAPNYGYTFGSGTRLTVV.

This sequence joins TRBV5-1 and TRBJ2-5, with 7 bases fitting TRBD2. J gave up 1 base and V 4 bases, and 4 bases lay outside the gene matches. The germline gives CDR1 SGHRS, CDR2 YFSETQ. The CDR3 is made up of 14 amino acids. The CDR3 nucleotides read TGCGCCAGCAGCCGAGGGACTACCCAAGAGACCCAGTACTTC. It codes for CASSRGTTQETQYF.

The chain is built from TRBV15 and TRBJ2-3, with TRBD2 matching over 9 bases. Trimming cost V 8 bases and J 3 bases; bases outside gene matches: 9. Germline assignment: CDR1 LNHNV and CDR2 YYDKDF (reference sequence). The CDR3 sequence is 15 residues long. The CDR3 loop reads CATQPGTSSTDTQYF. The CDR3 bases are TGTGCCACCCAACCCGGGACTAGCTCTACAGATACGCAGTATTTT.

The rearrangement joins TRBV11-3 to TRBJ1-3, with D tentatively TRBD1 (6 bases). The V end was cut by 4 bases, the J end by 9 bases, with 19 bases between. This CDR3 has 15 residues. Germline V CDR1 and CDR2: SGHNT, YENEEA. The CDR3 DNA sequence: TGTGCCAGCAGCTCCCCGGACAGAGACCCAAGCACCATATATTTT. Translated: CASSSPDRDPSTIYF. Using reference TRBV11-3 and TRBJ1-3 for the parts outside the CDR3, the full variable domain is EAGVVQSPRYKIIEKKQPVAFWCNPISGHNTLYWYLQNLGQGPELLIRYENEEAVDDSQLPKDRFSAERLKGVDSTLKIQPAELGDSAVYLCASSSPDRDPSTIYFGEGSWLTVV.

The chain combines TRBV4-1 with TRBJ2-7; D not resolved. CDR3 length: 15 residues. V was shortened by 1 base and J by 1 base, with 11 bases between the two germline ends. The germline CDR1 and CDR2 sequences are MGHRA and YSYEKL. The CDR3 here is CASSQGASGSYEQYF. CDR3 bases: TGCGCCAGCAGCCAAGGGGCGTCTGGATCCTACGAGCAGTACTTC.

This clone was detected only once. The chain joins TRBV28 to TRBJ2-3; 7 nucleotides line up with TRBD1. J gave up 5 bases and V 6 bases, and 11 bases lay outside the gene matches. Germline lookup yields CDR1 MDHEN and CDR2 SYDVKM. This CDR3 is 15 amino acids long. CDR3: CASRRWGDRVDTQYF. CDR3 nucleotides: TGTGCCAGCAGACGCTGGGGTGACAGGGTAGATACGCAGTATTTT.

The CDR3: CASTVWYEQYF. CDR3 sequence (DNA): TGTGCCAGCACCGTCTGGTACGAGCAGTACTTC. The rearrangement joins TRBV7-9 to TRBJ2-7, with D unclear. The CDR3 has 11 amino acids. V lost 7 bases, J lost 4 bases, and 8 bases lay in between. Germline values: CDR1 SEHNR, CDR2 FQNEAQ (reference sequence).

The chain is built from TRBV28 and TRBJ2-5, with 7 bases matching TRBD1. With 8 bases clipped from V and 5 bases from J, the junction kept 11 bases outside the gene matches. CDR1 and CDR2 (germline): MDHEN, SYDVKM. CDR3 size: 14 residues. CDR3 sequence reads: CASRRQGAKETQYF. The CDR3, as DNA: TGTGCCAGCCGTAGACAGGGCGCGAAGGAGACCCAGTACTTC.

This sequence joins TRBV7-9 and TRBJ2-3; 10 bases line up with TRBD1. The trim removed 1 base at V and 4 bases at J, leaving 2 bases unmatched. From germline, CDR1 is SEHNR and CDR2 FQNEAQ (reference sequence). The CDR3 has 15 amino acids. DNA for the CDR3: TGTGCCAGCAGCTTAGGACAGGGGGCGGCAGATACGCAGTATTTT. This gives the protein CASSLGQGAADTQYF.

This clone was seen only once. The genes are TRBV18 and TRBJ2-3; TRBD2 agrees at 12 bases. The junction had 2 bases not matched to a gene; V was cut back by 8 bases and J by 5 bases. Per the germline V gene, CDR1 is KGHSH and CDR2 is LQKENI. The CDR3 runs to 13 residues. For the CDR3, the DNA is TGTGCCAGCAGACTAGCGGGAGTAGATACGCAGTATTTT. It encodes CASRLAGVDTQYF.

The chain joins TRBV18 to TRBJ2-7, with D possibly being TRBD1 (7 bases). Trimming pared 0 bases from V and 3 bases from J, leaving 21 bases between. There are 18 residues in the CDR3. The germline CDR1 and CDR2 sequences are KGHSH and LQKENI. The chain's CDR3 is CASSPPSGGLGRGYEQYF. CDR3 nucleotides: TGTGCCAGCTCACCACCCTCAGGGGGGCTCGGGAGAGGCTACGAGCAGTACTTC. Complete variable domain (other parts from reference TRBV18 and TRBJ2-7): NAGVMQNPRHLVRRRGQEARLRCSPMKGHSHVYWYRQLPEEGLKFMVYLQKENIIDESGMPKERFSAEFPKEGPSILRIQQVVRGDSAAYFCASSPPSGGLGRGYEQYFGPGTRLTVT.

J is TRBJ2-1 and V is TRBV15; TRBD1 matches at 7 bases. CDR3 length equals 13 residues. CDR1 LNHNV and CDR2 YYDKDF come from the germline V gene (reference sequence). After removal of 1 base from V and 14 bases from J, the junction contained 8 bases not matched to a gene. The CDR3 reads CATSRVGQEFKFF. Written as DNA, the CDR3 is TGTGCCACCAGCAGAGTAGGACAGGAATTTAAGTTCTTC.

J is TRBJ2-1 and V is TRBV7-9; unclear D gene. Trimming left V 4 bases short and J 4 bases short, with 8 bases between. The CDR3 sequence is 13 residues long. Germline V gene sequence: CDR1 SEHNR, CDR2 FQNEAQ (reference sequence). The CDR3: CASSSAQYNEQFF. In DNA form, the CDR3 reads TGTGCCAGCAGCTCCGCCCAGTACAATGAGCAGTTCTTC.

The CDR3 sequence: CASSLWGNTEAFF. The CDR3 DNA reads TGCGCCAGCAGCTTGTGGGGAAACACTGAAGCTTTCTTT. The gene calls are TRBV5-1 and TRBJ1-1; D is undetermined. The CDR3 contains 13 residues. Trimming left V 1 base short and J 2 bases short, with 6 bases between. CDR1 SGHRS and CDR2 YFSETQ come from the germline V gene.

J is TRBJ2-7 and V is TRBV10-1, with a possible D match to TRBD1 (7 bases). Trimming shortened V by 7 bases and J by 4 bases, and 14 bases separated the two germline ends. The CDR3 covers 13 residues. Germline lookup yields CDR1 WNHNN and CDR2 SYGVQD (reference sequence). This CDR3 is CASKEGAKYEQYF. In DNA, the CDR3 is TGCGCCAGCAAGGAGGGGGCTAAATACGAGCAGTACTTC.

The chain combines TRBV7-2 with TRBJ1-4, with D maybe TRBD1 (6 bases). The CDR3 has 18 residues. The germline V and J ends were trimmed by 1 base and 6 bases, with 21 bases remaining between them. Germline lookup yields CDR1 SGHTA and CDR2 FQGNSA. Here the CDR3 DNA reads TGTGCCAGCAGCTTAGGCCGGAAATCCTCGAGGGGGGATGAAAAACTGTTTTTT. Translated: CASSLGRKSSRGDEKLFF.

The J gene is TRBJ2-7, the V gene TRBV7-2; 9 nucleotides line up with TRBD1. The V and J ends lost 1 base and 0 bases, in that order; junction bases with no gene match: 1. CDR1 and CDR2 (germline): SGHTA, FQGNSA. This CDR3 has 15 residues. This chain's CDR3 is CASSLGDRVSYEQYF. Written as DNA, the CDR3 is TGTGCCAGCAGCTTAGGGGACAGGGTCTCCTACGAGCAGTACTTC.

Here the CDR3 reads CASSERTLGAGALGSYNEQFF. In nucleotides, the CDR3 is TGTGCCAGCAGTGAACGGACTCTAGGGGCGGGAGCCCTCGGGTCTTACAATGAGCAGTTCTTC. The chain employs TRBV6-1 and TRBJ2-1; TRBD2 matches at 7 bases. Unmatched junction bases numbered 23, after V lost 2 bases and J lost 4 bases. Germline CDR1 reads MNHNS; CDR2 reads SASEGT. This CDR3 has 21 amino acids.

The rearrangement uses TRBV2 and TRBJ1-5; weak D call: TRBD1 (6 bases). The ends were cut back, 5 bases at V and 3 bases at J, with 8 bases in the middle. The germline gives CDR1 SNHLY, CDR2 FYNNEI. The CDR3 totals 13 residues. The chain's CDR3 is CASSQGINQPQHF. The CDR3 bases are TGTGCCAGCAGTCAGGGGATCAATCAGCCCCAGCATTTT.

This chain links TRBV5-1 with TRBJ1-2; tentatively, D is TRBD1 (5 bases). V lost 4 bases to trimming and J lost 2 bases, with 30 bases between them. Germline loops: CDR1 SGHRS, CDR2 YFSETQ. The CDR3 contains 20 residues. CDR3 nucleotides: TGCGCCAGCAGCCAGCTTATCCTTCTTGGGACGGACCGCGCCAACTATGGCTACACCTTC. Its translation: CASSQLILLGTDRANYGYTF.

Only one count was recorded for this clone. V and J are TRBV27 and TRBJ2-7, with TRBD1 matching 8 bases. Germline lookup yields CDR1 MNHEY and CDR2 SMNVEV (reference sequence). This CDR3 is 14 amino acids long. The junction had 7 bases not matched to a gene; V was cut back by 5 bases and J by 4 bases. The CDR3 sequence: CASSPRQGRYEQYF. CDR3 sequence (DNA): TGTGCCAGCAGTCCAAGACAGGGGAGGTACGAGCAGTACTTC.

V is TRBV2 and J is TRBJ2-6; the match to TRBD1 covers 9 bases. Germline lookup yields CDR1 SNHLY and CDR2 FYNNEI. The length of the CDR3 is 19 residues. Trimming took 5 bases from V and 0 from J; bases not matched to a gene: 11. In nucleotides, the CDR3 is TGTGCCAGCAGTTGGGACAGGGAAGGTCTGGACTCTGGGGCCAACGTCCTGACTTTC. Protein product: CASSWDREGLDSGANVLTF. The full variable domain, in which reference TRBV2 and TRBJ2-6 provide the parts outside the CDR3, is EPEVTQTPSHQVTQMGQEVILRCVPISNHLYFYWYRQILGQKVEFLVSFYNNEISEKSEIFDDQFSVERPDGSNFTLKIRSTKLEDSAMYFCASSWDREGLDSGANVLTFGAGSRLTVL.

The rearrangement joins TRBV30 to TRBJ2-6, with 7 bases fitting TRBD1. The CDR3 sequence is 16 residues long. Germline V lookup: CDR1 GTSNPN, CDR2 SVGIG (reference sequence). With 0 bases clipped from V and 0 bases from J, the junction kept 2 bases outside the gene matches. CDR3 region: CAWSVQGSSGANVLTF. In DNA form, the CDR3 reads TGTGCCTGGAGTGTACAGGGGAGCTCTGGGGCCAACGTCCTGACTTTC.

The rearrangement uses TRBV7-2 and TRBJ2-7, with TRBD2 matching 16 bases. V lost 5 bases and J lost 7; bases outside the gene matches: 14. Germline V lookup: CDR1 SGHTA, CDR2 FQGNSA. The CDR3 spans 18 residues. The CDR3 loop reads CASSGSGTSGRAVKEQYF. The CDR3 bases are TGTGCCAGCAGCGGATCCGGGACTAGCGGGAGGGCCGTCAAGGAGCAGTACTTC.

This clone was seen just once. This chain connects TRBV19 to TRBJ2-7; 10 bases align to TRBD2. CDR1 and CDR2 from the germline V gene are LNHDA and SQIVND (reference sequence). V was clipped by 3 bases and J by 2 bases; unmatched bases: 1. The CDR3 is 14 residues long. The CDR3 loop reads CASSILAGAYEQYF. CDR3 coding DNA: TGTGCCAGTAGTATCCTAGCGGGAGCCTACGAGCAGTACTTC.

This rearrangement joins TRBV2 to TRBJ2-5; D not resolved. The CDR3 is 12 residues long. CDR1 SNHLY and CDR2 FYNNEI come from the germline V gene. Trimming shortened V by 1 base and J by 4 bases, and 4 bases separated the two germline ends. CDR3 amino acids: CASSEDRETQYF. CDR3 coding DNA: TGTGCCAGCAGTGAAGATCGAGAGACCCAGTACTTC.

The V gene is TRBV11-1, the J gene TRBJ2-1; D call uncertain. V lost 2 bases to trimming and J lost 7 bases, with 9 bases between them. Germline V CDR1 and CDR2: SGHAT, FQDESV (reference sequence). The CDR3 totals 13 residues. The CDR3 sequence: CASSLTDSNEQFF. The CDR3 bases are TGTGCCAGCAGCTTAACAGATAGTAATGAGCAGTTCTTC.

V is TRBV6-4 and J is TRBJ2-5; 9 nucleotides align to TRBD2. Germline assignment: CDR1 MRHNA and CDR2 SNTAGT. With V trimmed by 6 bases and J by 0 bases, 11 bases remained unmatched. There are 17 residues in the CDR3. This CDR3 reads CASSRFGAGGYQETQYF. In DNA form, the CDR3 reads TGTGCCAGCAGCCGTTTTGGGGCGGGAGGGTACCAAGAGACCCAGTACTTC.